This TCR beta chain was retrieved from a study of blood T cell repertoires in COVID-19. Seattle-derived patients entered the study during active infection and were followed longitudinally. Original processing notes: Amplification with reference gene primers provided the estimates of nucleated cell counts. TCRdb's table, derived via immunoSEQ multiplex PCR, lists solely in-frame clones and lacks some. D and trimming come from the DNA, and the V and J calls and clone size come from that table. The table records 250,000 to 350,000 clones, about 81% of them present only once. The germline V and J ends were trimmed by 4 bases and 11 bases, with 14 bases remaining between them. The CDR3 runs to 12 residues.

The J gene is TRBJ1-1, the V gene TRBV12-3 or TRBV12-4; D possibly corresponds to TRBD1 (5 bases). The clonotype comes from a human donor with COVID-19, enrolled during active disease. The donor label of this sample is uncertain. The sequencing input was peripheral blood. CDR3 nucleotide sequence: TGTGCCAGCAGTTATGGAACAGGCCCCGCTTTCTTT. This codes for CASSYGTGPAFF.